The clone carrying this TCR beta chain has just one count. These data come from a study of shared clonotypes between healthy human individuals. The CDR3 length is 15 residues. Germline loops: CDR1 KGHSH, CDR2 LQKENI. The V and J ends lost 5 bases and 5 bases respectively, with 15 bases between them. TCRdb keeps only in-frame clones here, not all; method: immunoSEQ multiplex PCR. The data show under 1 million clones, more than 85% seen once. Terminally differentiated effector memory CD45RA+ cells were left out of the naive CD8 fraction, which was CD45RO-negative and positively selected for CCR7. The clonotype originates from a man younger than 45 in good health. Sequencing was performed on naive CD8+ T cells sorted from blood. The chain uses TRBV18 and TRBJ1-4, with no clear D. CDR3 loop: CASSLRVNPNEKLFF. The CDR3 DNA sequence: TGTGCCAGCTCATTGCGGGTCAACCCGAATGAAAAACTGTTTTTT.